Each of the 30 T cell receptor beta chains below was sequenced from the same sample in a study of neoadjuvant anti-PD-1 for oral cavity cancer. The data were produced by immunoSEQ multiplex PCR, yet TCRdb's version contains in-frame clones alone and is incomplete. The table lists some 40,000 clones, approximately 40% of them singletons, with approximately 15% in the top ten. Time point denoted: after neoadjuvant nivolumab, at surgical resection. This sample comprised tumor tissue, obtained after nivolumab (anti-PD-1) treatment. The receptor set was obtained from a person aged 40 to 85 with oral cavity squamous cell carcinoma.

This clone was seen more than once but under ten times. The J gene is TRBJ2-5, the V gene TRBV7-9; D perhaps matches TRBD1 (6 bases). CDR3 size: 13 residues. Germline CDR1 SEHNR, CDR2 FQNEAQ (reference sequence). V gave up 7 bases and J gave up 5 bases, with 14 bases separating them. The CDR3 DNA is TGTGCCAGCACCGTCACAGGGTGGGAGACCCAGTACTTC. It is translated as CASTVTGWETQYF. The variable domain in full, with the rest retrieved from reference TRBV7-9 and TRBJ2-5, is DTGVSQNPRHKITKRGQNVTFRCDPISEHNRLYWYRQTLGQGPEFLTYFQNEAQLEKSRLLSDRFSAERPKGSFSTLEIQRTEQGDSAMYLCASTVTGWETQYFGPGTRLLVL.

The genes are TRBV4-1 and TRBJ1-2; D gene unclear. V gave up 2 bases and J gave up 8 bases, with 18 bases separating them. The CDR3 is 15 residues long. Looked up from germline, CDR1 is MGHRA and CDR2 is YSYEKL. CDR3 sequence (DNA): TGCGCCAGCAGCCAACAACGACACATGATGGAGGGCTACACCTTC. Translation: CASSQQRHMMEGYTF.

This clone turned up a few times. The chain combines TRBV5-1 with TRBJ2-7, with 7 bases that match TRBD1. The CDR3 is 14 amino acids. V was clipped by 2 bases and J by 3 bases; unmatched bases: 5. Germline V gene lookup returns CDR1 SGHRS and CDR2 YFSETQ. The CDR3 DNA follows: TGCGCCAGCAGCTTAGGGACAGACTACTACGAGCAGTACTTC. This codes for CASSLGTDYYEQYF.

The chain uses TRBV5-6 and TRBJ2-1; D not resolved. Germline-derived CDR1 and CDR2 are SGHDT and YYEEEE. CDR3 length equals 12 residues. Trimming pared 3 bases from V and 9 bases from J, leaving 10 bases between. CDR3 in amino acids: CASSSALGEQFF. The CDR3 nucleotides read TGTGCCAGCAGCTCGGCTTTAGGTGAGCAGTTCTTC.

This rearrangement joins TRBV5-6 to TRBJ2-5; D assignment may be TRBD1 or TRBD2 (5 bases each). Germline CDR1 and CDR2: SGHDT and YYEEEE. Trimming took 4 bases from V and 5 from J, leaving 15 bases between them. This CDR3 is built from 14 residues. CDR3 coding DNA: TGTGCCAGCAGCGCGCTGGGACCAAGGGAGACCCAGTACTTC. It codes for CASSALGPRETQYF.

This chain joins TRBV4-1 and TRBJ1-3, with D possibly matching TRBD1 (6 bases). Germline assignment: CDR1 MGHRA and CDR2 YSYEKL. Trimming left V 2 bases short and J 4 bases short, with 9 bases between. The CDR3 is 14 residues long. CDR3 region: CASSQPTGGNTIYF. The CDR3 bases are TGCGCCAGCAGCCAACCCACAGGGGGAAACACCATATATTTT.

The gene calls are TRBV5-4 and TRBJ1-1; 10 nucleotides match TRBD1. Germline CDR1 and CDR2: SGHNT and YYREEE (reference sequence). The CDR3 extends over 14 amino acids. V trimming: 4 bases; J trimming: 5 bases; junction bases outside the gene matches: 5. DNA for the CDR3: TGTGCCAGCAGCCTGGGACAGGGGAGGACTGAAGCTTTCTTT. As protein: CASSLGQGRTEAFF. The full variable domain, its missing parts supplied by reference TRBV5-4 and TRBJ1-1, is ETGVTQSPTHLIKTRGQQVTLRCSSQSGHNTVSWYQQALGQGPQFIFQYYREEENGRGNFPPRFSGLQFPNYSSELNVNALELDDSALYLCASSLGQGRTEAFFGQGTRLTVV.

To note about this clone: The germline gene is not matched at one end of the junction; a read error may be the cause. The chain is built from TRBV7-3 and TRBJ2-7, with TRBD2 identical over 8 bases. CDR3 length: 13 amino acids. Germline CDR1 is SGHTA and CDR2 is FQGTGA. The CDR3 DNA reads TGTGCCAGCAGCTTAAGTAGCGGGGCAGTCCCTGTTTTC. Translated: CASSLSSGAVPVF.

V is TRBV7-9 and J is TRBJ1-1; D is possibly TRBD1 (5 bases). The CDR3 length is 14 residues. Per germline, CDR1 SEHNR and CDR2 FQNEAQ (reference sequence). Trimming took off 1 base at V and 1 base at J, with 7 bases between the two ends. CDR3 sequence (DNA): TGTGCCAGCAGCTTAGGAGGGGAGAACACTGAAGCTTTCTTT. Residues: CASSLGGENTEAFF.

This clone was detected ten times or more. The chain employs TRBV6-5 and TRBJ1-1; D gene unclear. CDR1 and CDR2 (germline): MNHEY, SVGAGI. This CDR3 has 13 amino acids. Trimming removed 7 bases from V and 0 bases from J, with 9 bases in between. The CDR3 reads CASTHTMNTEAFF. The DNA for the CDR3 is TGTGCCAGCACCCACACCATGAACACTGAAGCTTTCTTT.

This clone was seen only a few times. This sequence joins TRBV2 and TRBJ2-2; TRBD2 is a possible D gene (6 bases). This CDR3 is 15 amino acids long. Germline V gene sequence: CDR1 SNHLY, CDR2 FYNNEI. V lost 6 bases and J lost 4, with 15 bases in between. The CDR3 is CASSRAGEGTGELFF. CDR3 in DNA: TGTGCCAGCAGCCGAGCGGGTGAGGGCACCGGGGAGCTGTTTTTT.

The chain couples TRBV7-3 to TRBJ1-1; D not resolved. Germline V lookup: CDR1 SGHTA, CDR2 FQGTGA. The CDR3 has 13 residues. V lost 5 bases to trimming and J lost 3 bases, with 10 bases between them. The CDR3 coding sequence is TGTGCCAGCAGCCTACAATGGGACACTGAAGCTTTCTTT. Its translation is CASSLQWDTEAFF.

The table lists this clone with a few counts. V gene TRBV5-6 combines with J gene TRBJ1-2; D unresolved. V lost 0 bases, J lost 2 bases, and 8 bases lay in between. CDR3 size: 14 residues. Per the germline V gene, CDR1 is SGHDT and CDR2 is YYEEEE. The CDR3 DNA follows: TGTGCCAGCAGCTTGGGGGAGGGAAACTATGGCTACACCTTC. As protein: CASSLGEGNYGYTF.

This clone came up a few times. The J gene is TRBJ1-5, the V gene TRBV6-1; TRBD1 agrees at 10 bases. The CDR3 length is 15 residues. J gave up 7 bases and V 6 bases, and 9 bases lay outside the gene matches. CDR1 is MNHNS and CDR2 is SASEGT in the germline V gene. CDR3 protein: CASRPGTGEPQPQHF. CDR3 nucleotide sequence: TGTGCCAGCAGACCCGGGACAGGGGAGCCCCAGCCCCAGCATTTT.

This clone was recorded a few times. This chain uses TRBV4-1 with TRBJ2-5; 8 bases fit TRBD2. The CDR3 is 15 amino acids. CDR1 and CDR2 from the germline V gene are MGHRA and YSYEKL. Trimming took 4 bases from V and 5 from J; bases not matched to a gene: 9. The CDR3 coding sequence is TGCGCCAGCAGCCTCATAGGACTAGCAGGGGAGACCCAGTACTTC. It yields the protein CASSLIGLAGETQYF.

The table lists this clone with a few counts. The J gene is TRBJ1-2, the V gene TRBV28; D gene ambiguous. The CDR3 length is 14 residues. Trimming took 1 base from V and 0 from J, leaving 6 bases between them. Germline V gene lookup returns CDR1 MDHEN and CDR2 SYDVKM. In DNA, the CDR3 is TGTGCCAGCAGTTTATTTCGGACTAACTATGGCTACACCTTC. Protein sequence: CASSLFRTNYGYTF.

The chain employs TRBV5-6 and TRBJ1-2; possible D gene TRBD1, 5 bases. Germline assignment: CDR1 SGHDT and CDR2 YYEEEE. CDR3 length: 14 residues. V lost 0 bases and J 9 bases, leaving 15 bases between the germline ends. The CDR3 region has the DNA TGTGCCAGCAGCTTGGAGGGACGGTCTAGGAGCTACACCTTC. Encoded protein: CASSLEGRSRSYTF.

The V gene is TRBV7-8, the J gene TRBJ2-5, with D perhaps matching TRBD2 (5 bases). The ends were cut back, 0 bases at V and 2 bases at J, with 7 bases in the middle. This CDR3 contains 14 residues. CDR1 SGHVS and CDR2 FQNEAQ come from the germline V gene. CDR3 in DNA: TGTGCCAGCAGCTTAGCGGACTTTCAAGAGACCCAGTACTTC. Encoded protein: CASSLADFQETQYF.

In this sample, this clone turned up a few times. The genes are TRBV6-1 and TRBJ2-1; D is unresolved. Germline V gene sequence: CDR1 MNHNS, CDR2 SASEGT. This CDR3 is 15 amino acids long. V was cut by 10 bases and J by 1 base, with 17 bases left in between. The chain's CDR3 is CATQLLASSYNEQFF. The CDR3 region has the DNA TGTGCCACGCAGCTTCTGGCTAGTTCCTACAATGAGCAGTTCTTC.

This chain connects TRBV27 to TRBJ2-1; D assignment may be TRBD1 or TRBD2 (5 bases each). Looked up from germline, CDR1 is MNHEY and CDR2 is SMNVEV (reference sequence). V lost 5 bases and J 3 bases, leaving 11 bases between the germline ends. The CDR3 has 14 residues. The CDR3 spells CASSPRGDYNEQFF. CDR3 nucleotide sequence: TGTGCCAGCAGTCCCCGAGGGGACTACAATGAGCAGTTCTTC.

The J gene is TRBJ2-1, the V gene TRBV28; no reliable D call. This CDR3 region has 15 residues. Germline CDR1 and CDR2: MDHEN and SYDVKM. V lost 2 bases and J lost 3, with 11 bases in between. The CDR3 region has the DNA TGTGCCAGCAGTTTAGTTGGCGGAGTCTACAATGAGCAGTTCTTC. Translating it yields CASSLVGGVYNEQFF.

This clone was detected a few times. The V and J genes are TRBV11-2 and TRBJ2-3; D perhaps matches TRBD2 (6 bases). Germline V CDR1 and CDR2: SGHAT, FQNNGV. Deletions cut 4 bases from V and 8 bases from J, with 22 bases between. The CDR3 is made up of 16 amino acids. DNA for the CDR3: TGTGCCAGCAGCTCACGTGGACTAACGGGAGATTCTACGCAGTATTTT. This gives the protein CASSSRGLTGDSTQYF.

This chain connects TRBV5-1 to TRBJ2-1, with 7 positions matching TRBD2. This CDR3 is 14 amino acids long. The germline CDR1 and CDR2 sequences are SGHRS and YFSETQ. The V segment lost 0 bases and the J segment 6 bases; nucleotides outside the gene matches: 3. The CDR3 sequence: CASSLAGTTNEQFF. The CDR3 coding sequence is TGCGCCAGCAGCTTGGCCGGGACTACCAATGAGCAGTTCTTC.

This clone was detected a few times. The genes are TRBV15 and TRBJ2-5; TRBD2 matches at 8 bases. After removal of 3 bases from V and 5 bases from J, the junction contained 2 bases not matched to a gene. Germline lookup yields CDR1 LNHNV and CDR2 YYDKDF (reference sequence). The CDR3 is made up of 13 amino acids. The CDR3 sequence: CATSRGGGETQYF. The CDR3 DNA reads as TGTGCCACCAGCAGGGGCGGGGGGGAGACCCAGTACTTC.

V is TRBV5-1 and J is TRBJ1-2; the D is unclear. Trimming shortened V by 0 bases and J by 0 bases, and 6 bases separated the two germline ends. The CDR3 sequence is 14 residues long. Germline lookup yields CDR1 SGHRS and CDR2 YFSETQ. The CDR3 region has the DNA TGCGCCAGCAGCTTGGCCGGGCCTAACTATGGCTACACCTTC. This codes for CASSLAGPNYGYTF.

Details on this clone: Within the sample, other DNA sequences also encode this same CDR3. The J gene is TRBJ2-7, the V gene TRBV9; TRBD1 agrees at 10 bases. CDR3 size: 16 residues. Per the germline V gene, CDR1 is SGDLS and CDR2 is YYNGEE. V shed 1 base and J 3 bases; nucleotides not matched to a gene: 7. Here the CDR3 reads CASSVTGTGEFYEQYF. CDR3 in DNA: TGTGCCAGCAGCGTAACCGGGACAGGGGAGTTCTACGAGCAGTACTTC.

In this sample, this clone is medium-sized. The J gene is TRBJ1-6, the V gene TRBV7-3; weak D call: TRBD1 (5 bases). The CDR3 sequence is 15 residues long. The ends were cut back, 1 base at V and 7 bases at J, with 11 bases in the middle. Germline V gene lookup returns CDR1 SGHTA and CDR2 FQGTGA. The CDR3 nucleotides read TGTGCCAGCAGCTTAATGGGACCGAGGAATTCACCCCTCCACTTT. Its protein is CASSLMGPRNSPLHF.

CDR3 sequence: CSVDLAQPQHF. DNA for the CDR3: TGCAGCGTTGATCTGGCTCAGCCCCAGCATTTT. The chain links TRBV29-1 to TRBJ1-5; D not resolved. Germline V CDR1 and CDR2: SQVTM, ANQGSEA. V was cut by 3 bases and J by 6 bases, with 6 bases left in between. CDR3 length: 11 amino acids.

The DNA for the CDR3 is TGTGCCAGCAGTGGATATAAGGGGACAGGACGCACAGATACGCAGTATTTT. Protein sequence: CASSGYKGTGRTDTQYF. V and J are TRBV27 and TRBJ2-3, with 8 bases that match TRBD1. Germline-derived CDR1 and CDR2 are MNHEY and SMNVEV (reference sequence). The CDR3 loop spans 17 amino acids. The V and J ends lost 5 bases and 1 base, in that order; junction bases with no gene match: 11.

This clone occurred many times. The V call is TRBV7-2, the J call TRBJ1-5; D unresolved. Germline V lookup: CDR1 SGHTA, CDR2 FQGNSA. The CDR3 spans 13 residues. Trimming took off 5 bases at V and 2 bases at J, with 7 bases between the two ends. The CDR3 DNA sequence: TGTGCCAGCAGCATCTATGGCAATCAGCCCCAGCATTTT. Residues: CASSIYGNQPQHF.